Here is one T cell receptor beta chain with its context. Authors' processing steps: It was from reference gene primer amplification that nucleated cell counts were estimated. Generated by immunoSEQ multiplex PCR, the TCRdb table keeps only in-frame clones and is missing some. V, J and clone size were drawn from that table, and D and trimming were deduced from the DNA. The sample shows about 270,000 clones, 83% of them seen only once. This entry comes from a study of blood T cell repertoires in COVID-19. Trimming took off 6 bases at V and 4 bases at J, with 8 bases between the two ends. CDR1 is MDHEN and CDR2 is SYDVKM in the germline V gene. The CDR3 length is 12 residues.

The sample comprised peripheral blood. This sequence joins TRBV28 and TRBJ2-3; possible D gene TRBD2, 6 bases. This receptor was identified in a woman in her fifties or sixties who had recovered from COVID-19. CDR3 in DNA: TGTGCCAGCAGGAGACTAGCAGATACGCAGTATTTT. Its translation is CASRRLADTQYF.